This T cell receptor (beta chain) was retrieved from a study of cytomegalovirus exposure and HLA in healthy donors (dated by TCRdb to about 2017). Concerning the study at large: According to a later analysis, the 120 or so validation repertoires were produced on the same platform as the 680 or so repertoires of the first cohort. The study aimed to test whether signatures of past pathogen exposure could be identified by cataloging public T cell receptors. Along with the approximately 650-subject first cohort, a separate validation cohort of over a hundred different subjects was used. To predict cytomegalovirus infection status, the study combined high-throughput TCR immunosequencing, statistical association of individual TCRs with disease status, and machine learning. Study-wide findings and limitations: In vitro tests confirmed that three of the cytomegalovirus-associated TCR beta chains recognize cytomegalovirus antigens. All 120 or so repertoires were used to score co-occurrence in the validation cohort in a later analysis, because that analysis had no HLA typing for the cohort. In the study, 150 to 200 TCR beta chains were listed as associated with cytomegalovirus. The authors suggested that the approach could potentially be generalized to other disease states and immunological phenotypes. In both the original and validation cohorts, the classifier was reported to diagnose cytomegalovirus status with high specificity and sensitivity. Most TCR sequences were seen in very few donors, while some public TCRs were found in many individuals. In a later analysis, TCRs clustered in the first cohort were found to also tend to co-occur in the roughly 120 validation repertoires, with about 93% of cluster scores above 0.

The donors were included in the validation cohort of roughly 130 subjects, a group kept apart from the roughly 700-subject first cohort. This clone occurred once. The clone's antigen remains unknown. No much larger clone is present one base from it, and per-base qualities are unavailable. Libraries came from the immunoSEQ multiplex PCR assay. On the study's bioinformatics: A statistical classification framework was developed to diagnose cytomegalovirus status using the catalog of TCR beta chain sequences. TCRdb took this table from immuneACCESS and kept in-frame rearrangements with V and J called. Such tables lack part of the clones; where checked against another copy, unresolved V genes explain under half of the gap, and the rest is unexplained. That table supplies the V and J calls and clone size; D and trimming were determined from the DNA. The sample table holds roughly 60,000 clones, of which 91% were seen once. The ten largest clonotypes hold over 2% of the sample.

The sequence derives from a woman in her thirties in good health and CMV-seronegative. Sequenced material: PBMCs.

CDR3 region: CASSEMGALGQPQHF. The DNA reads as follows: TGTGCCAGCAGTGAAATGGGGGCCCTAGGGCAGCCCCAGCATTTT. The chain employs TRBV2 and TRBJ1-5; the D segment could be TRBD1, given 6 matching bases. V is cut by 2 bases and J by 7 bases, and the space between the germline ends is 15 bases. The CDR3 starts with the cysteine, ends with the phenylalanine, and has 15 residues. Only the CDR3 part of the read is kept: 45 bases, read in frame from the first base. CDR1 is given as SNHLY and CDR2 as FYNNEI, both from the germline V gene.